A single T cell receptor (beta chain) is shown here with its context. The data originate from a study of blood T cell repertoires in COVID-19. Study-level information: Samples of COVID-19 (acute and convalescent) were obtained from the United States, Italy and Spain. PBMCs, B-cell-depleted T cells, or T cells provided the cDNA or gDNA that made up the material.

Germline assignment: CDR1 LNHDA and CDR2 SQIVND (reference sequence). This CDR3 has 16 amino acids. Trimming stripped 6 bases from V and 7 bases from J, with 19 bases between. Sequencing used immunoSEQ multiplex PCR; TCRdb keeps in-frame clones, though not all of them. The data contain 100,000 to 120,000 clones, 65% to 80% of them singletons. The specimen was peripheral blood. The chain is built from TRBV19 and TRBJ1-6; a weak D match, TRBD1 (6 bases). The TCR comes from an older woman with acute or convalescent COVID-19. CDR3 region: CASRPPTSDRNSPLHF. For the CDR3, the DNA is TGTGCCAGTAGACCCCCGACGAGCGACAGGAATTCACCCCTCCACTTT.